A selection of T cell receptor beta chains follows, all from one sample in a study of cytomegalovirus exposure and HLA in healthy donors. The table came from immunoSEQ multiplex PCR; TCRdb's copy has only in-frame clones and leaves some out. Counted here are some 170,000 clones, roughly 79% occurring once; the ten biggest clones make up 0.9% to 1.1%. Sequencing was done on a sample of PBMCs. The receptors were sampled from a woman aged 40 to 49 in good health and CMV-seronegative. CDR3s include the opening cysteine and the closing phenylalanine or tryptophan. The order of the fields is J gene, V gene, CDR3 protein.

J: TRBJ1-1
V: TRBV7-7
CDR3: CASSLLEGAEAFF

J: TRBJ1-5
V: TRBV19
CDR3: CASSIRDRVYRGNQPQHF

J: TRBJ1-5
V: TRBV19
CDR3: CASHDRGDQPQHF

J: TRBJ2-1
V: TRBV5-1
CDR3: CASSLAGGSGRGNEQFF

J: TRBJ1-5
V: TRBV6-1
CDR3: CASSAEGTASNQPQHF

J: TRBJ2-2
V: TRBV7-8
CDR3: CASSRTENTGELFF

J: TRBJ2-1
V: TRBV2
CDR3: CASRDLYNEQFF

J: TRBJ1-2
V: TRBV28
CDR3: CASNSGQTYGYTF

J: TRBJ1-5
V: TRBV2
CDR3: CASTGGRGWDQPQHF

J: TRBJ2-5
V: TRBV30
CDR3: CAWSGVRTSAIQETQYF

J: TRBJ2-7
V: TRBV16
CDR3: CASSSSSYEQYF

J: TRBJ1-1
V: TRBV18
CDR3: CASSPGSAENTEAFF

J: TRBJ2-7
V: TRBV5-1
CDR3: CASSLVPAGGHPYEQYF

J: TRBJ2-1
V: TRBV5-6
CDR3: CASSSAGTSGQNEQFF

J: TRBJ2-1
V: TRBV30
CDR3: CAWSVWLAGGSSYNEQFF

J: TRBJ1-1
V: TRBV6-1
CDR3: CASSEAQGIFTEAFF

J: TRBJ2-1
V: TRBV29-1
CDR3: CSVDGRRAGVGDEQFF

J: TRBJ2-1
V: TRBV12-5
CDR3: CASGGASSGGIYNEQFF

J: TRBJ2-7
V: TRBV7-8
CDR3: CASSLEGQGHAYEQYF

J: TRBJ2-3
V: TRBV28
CDR3: CASSFRGTRGDTQYF

J: TRBJ2-2
V: TRBV5-1
CDR3: CASSGSVNTGELFF

J: TRBJ2-5
V: TRBV5-4
CDR3: CASSPEQGWRETQYF

J: TRBJ2-1
V: TRBV5-4
CDR3: CASSFGGEQFF

J: TRBJ1-1
V: TRBV11-3
CDR3: CASSLEGLKNTEAFF

J: TRBJ2-2
V: TRBV29-1
CDR3: CSVWTSGSAGELFF

J: TRBJ2-2
V: TRBV9
CDR3: CASSVGRRNTGELFF

J: TRBJ2-5
V: TRBV5-1
CDR3: CASSLGLAGRQETQYF

J: TRBJ1-2
V: TRBV19
CDR3: CASSARQPVGGYTF

J: TRBJ2-3
V: TRBV5-6
CDR3: CASSFTGTDTQYF

J: TRBJ2-7
V: TRBV18
CDR3: CASSPVISLEPYEQYF

J: TRBJ2-7
V: TRBV5-4
CDR3: CASSNGLAGLGYEQYF

J: TRBJ1-2
V: TRBV27
CDR3: CASSGDSLNYGYTF

J: TRBJ2-6
V: TRBV11-3
CDR3: CASSSGHGANVLTF

J: TRBJ1-1
V: TRBV5-5
CDR3: CASSLVVMNTEAFF

J: TRBJ2-3
V: TRBV6-1
CDR3: CASSPGRTDTQYF

J: TRBJ1-4
V: TRBV4-1
CDR3: CASSQDPPDRATNEKLFF

J: TRBJ1-5
V: TRBV7-2
CDR3: CASSHPRWGGSNQPQHF

J: TRBJ2-5
V: TRBV7-8
CDR3: CASSLGTSGAETQYF

J: TRBJ2-5
V: TRBV9
CDR3: CASSGTSGSSSLWGETQYF

J: TRBJ2-5
V: TRBV5-6
CDR3: CASSFSGETQYF

J: TRBJ2-1
V: TRBV6-6
CDR3: CASSLGASSEQFF

J: TRBJ1-3
V: TRBV29-1
CDR3: CSVVEGAPGNTIYF

J: TRBJ2-2
V: TRBV27
CDR3: CASSLTGYPTGELFF

J: TRBJ2-2
V: TRBV21-1
CDR3: CASSNPGHNTGELFF

J: TRBJ2-2
V: TRBV2
CDR3: CASSTSRLAGTGELFF

J: TRBJ1-1
V: TRBV2
CDR3: CASSVGQGRTEAFF

J: TRBJ1-5
V: TRBV6-1
CDR3: CASSEVDREYQPQHF

J: TRBJ2-2
V: TRBV27
CDR3: CASSLYSNRGYTGELFF